Each of the 28 T cell receptor beta chains below was sequenced from the same sample in a study of T cell responses to AZD1222 COVID-19 vaccine. The method was immunoSEQ multiplex PCR; TCRdb's version includes in-frame clones alone and lacks a portion of them. The sample includes more than 90,000 clones, approximately 84% of them seen just once. The input for sequencing was peripheral blood, taken on day 0 of AZD1222 vaccination. The source of these receptors is an adult in good health.

The CDR3 coding sequence is TGTGCCAGTAGTATAGGTACAGGGAGCAATCAGCCCCAGCATTTT. Its translation: CASSIGTGSNQPQHF. The rearrangement uses TRBV19 and TRBJ1-5; a weak D match, TRBD1 (6 bases). The CDR3 runs to 15 residues. Germline CDR1 and CDR2: LNHDA and SQIVND (reference sequence). Trimming took 1 base from V and 1 from J, leaving 8 bases between them.

With regard to this clone: The junction departs from germline at one end; a sequencing error may be responsible. The rearrangement joins TRBV10-3 to TRBJ1-5; D remains unclear. CDR1 and CDR2 from the germline V gene are ENHRY and SYGVKD. CDR3 length: 15 amino acids. The CDR3 sequence: CAISELGGSNQPQHF. Here the CDR3 DNA reads TGTGCCATCAGCGAGTTGGGAGGCTCTAATCAGCCCCAGCATTTT.

The chain recombines TRBV7-3 with TRBJ2-2; D is possibly TRBD1 (5 bases). Germline CDR1 and CDR2: SGHTA and FQGTGA. The ends were cut back, 2 bases at V and 3 bases at J, with 10 bases in the middle. The CDR3 has 15 residues. The CDR3 nucleotides are TGTGCCAGCAGCTTATTCCAGGGCCACACCGGGGAGCTGTTTTTT. Its translation: CASSLFQGHTGELFF.

CDR3 DNA sequence: TGTGCCAGCTCACCAACAGGGCTTGACAATCAGCCCCAGCATTTT. Translating it yields CASSPTGLDNQPQHF. J is TRBJ1-5 and V is TRBV18; the D gene is possibly TRBD1 (6 bases). Germline V CDR1 and CDR2: KGHSH, LQKENI. The CDR3 is 15 residues long. V dropped 2 bases and J dropped 3 bases, with 11 bases sitting between them.

This chain uses TRBV12-3 or TRBV12-4 with TRBJ1-6; D uncertain. This CDR3 contains 13 residues. Trimming removed 5 bases at V and 14 bases at J, with 16 bases between. DNA of the CDR3: TGTGCCAGCAGTCCCCCTCCGGCCGAAACCCTCCACTTT. Its protein product is CASSPPPAETLHF.

CDR3 DNA: TGCGCCAGCAGCCAAGTTTCCGGGTACAATGAGCAGTTCTTC. This sequence encodes CASSQVSGYNEQFF. The V and J genes are TRBV4-1 and TRBJ2-1; D uncertain. The CDR3 runs 14 residues. Germline V CDR1 and CDR2: MGHRA, YSYEKL. V was pared by 1 base and J by 4 bases, with 8 bases between.

Only one count was recorded for this clone. The V gene is TRBV27, the J gene TRBJ1-5, with D tentatively TRBD1 (5 bases). The germline V and J ends were trimmed by 6 bases and 7 bases, with 13 bases remaining between them. Germline V gives CDR1 MNHEY, CDR2 SMNVEV (reference sequence). The CDR3 has 13 amino acids. The CDR3 sequence is CASSVRVMQPQHF. DNA for the CDR3: TGTGCCAGCAGCGTCAGGGTAATGCAGCCCCAGCATTTT.

This clone has a single count. The genes are TRBV5-8 and TRBJ2-3, with 7 nucleotides matching TRBD1. Unmatched junction bases numbered 13, after V lost 3 bases and J lost 3 bases. Germline CDR1 SGHTS, CDR2 YDEGEE. The CDR3 length is 17 residues. DNA of the CDR3: TGTGCCAGCAGCTCTCGACAGGGTATCCCCTTGACAGATACGCAGTATTTT. Translated, it gives CASSSRQGIPLTDTQYF.

The rearrangement links TRBV18 to TRBJ1-4, with 11 bases that match TRBD1. Trimming took 3 bases from V and 7 from J; bases not matched to a gene: 7. Germline V CDR1 and CDR2: KGHSH, LQKENI. The CDR3 loop spans 16 amino acids. The CDR3, as DNA: TGTGCCAGCTCACCGCAGGTCGGGACAGGGGGTGAAAAACTGTTTTTT. Its translation is CASSPQVGTGGEKLFF. Drawing the rest from reference TRBV18 and TRBJ1-4, the complete variable domain is NAGVMQNPRHLVRRRGQEARLRCSPMKGHSHVYWYRQLPEEGLKFMVYLQKENIIDESGMPKERFSAEFPKEGPSILRIQQVVRGDSAAYFCASSPQVGTGGEKLFFGSGTQLSVL.

This rearrangement joins TRBV5-5 to TRBJ2-7, with D unresolved. CDR3 length equals 14 residues. V was trimmed by 0 bases and J by 5 bases, leaving 12 bases between them. The germline V gene has CDR1 SGHKS and CDR2 YYEKEE (reference sequence). The CDR3 DNA is TGTGCCAGCAGCTTGGGTCGGGCGACCGACGAGCAGTACTTC. Its translation: CASSLGRATDEQYF.

This clone was counted between two and nine times. CDR3 DNA sequence: TGTGCCAGCAATACAGGACCAAACTACGAGCAGTACTTC. Its protein product is CASNTGPNYEQYF. The chain combines TRBV6-6 with TRBJ2-7; maybe TRBD1 (5 bases). Germline CDR1 and CDR2: MNHNY and SVGAGI (reference sequence). V dropped 7 bases and J dropped 3 bases, with 13 bases sitting between them. The CDR3 spans 13 residues.

The V and J genes are TRBV27 and TRBJ2-7; D possibly matches TRBD1 or TRBD2 (5 bases each). Germline CDR1 is MNHEY and CDR2 is SMNVEV (reference sequence). The CDR3 is 13 amino acids. CDR3 in amino acids: CEDGAVISYEQYF. The DNA for the CDR3 is TGTGAAGACGGGGCGGTTATCTCCTACGAGCAGTACTTC.

The rearrangement uses TRBV11-3 and TRBJ2-5; 11 bases fit TRBD2. CDR1 SGHNT and CDR2 YENEEA come from the germline V gene. The CDR3 runs to 15 residues. Germline trimming cut 8 bases from V and 5 bases from J; bases unmatched to any gene: 10. CDR3 region: CASGVSGRAGETQYF. The CDR3 DNA sequence: TGTGCCAGCGGGGTTAGCGGGAGGGCCGGGGAGACCCAGTACTTC.

V usage is TRBV30 and J usage is TRBJ2-4; D is uncertain. Germline V CDR1 and CDR2: GTSNPN, SVGIG (reference sequence). The ends were cut back, 1 base at V and 13 bases at J, with 14 bases in the middle. The length of the CDR3 is 12 residues. The CDR3 protein is CAWSDLGRIQYF. DNA for the CDR3: TGTGCCTGGAGTGACTTAGGACGTATACAGTACTTC.

This chain's CDR3 is CASSWSDEQFF. CDR3 DNA: TGTGCCAGCAGCTGGTCCGATGAGCAGTTCTTC. V usage is TRBV7-9 and J usage is TRBJ2-1; the D is unclear. The CDR3 spans 11 residues. Germline-derived CDR1 and CDR2 are SEHNR and FQNEAQ (reference sequence). The V end lost 4 bases, the J end lost 8 bases, and 6 bases lay between the germline ends.

This clone has a single count. The chain couples TRBV30 to TRBJ2-7; a weak D match, TRBD2 (5 bases). The germline V gene has CDR1 GTSNPN and CDR2 SVGIG (reference sequence). This CDR3 has 12 amino acids. The V and J ends lost 0 bases and 4 bases respectively, with 7 bases between them. The CDR3 DNA follows: TGTGCCTGGAGTGTAACGGGGTACGAGCAGTACTTC. This translates into CAWSVTGYEQYF.

The chain links TRBV3-1 (or the pseudogene TRBV3-2) to TRBJ2-2; D might be TRBD1 (6 bases). The CDR3 consists of 15 residues. Germline-derived CDR1 and CDR2 are LGHDT and YNNKEL (reference sequence). Trimming shortened V by 4 bases and J by 0 bases, and 9 bases separated the two germline ends. In nucleotides, the CDR3 is TGTGCCAGCAGCCCGAGGACAGCGAACACCGGGGAGCTGTTTTTT. Its translation is CASSPRTANTGELFF.

The CDR3 loop is CASGTGQQPQHF. CDR3 nucleotides: TGTGCCAGTGGGACAGGCCAACAGCCCCAGCATTTT. The rearrangement links TRBV7-9 to TRBJ1-5, with TRBD1 matching 8 bases. The germline CDR1 and CDR2 sequences are SEHNR and FQNEAQ (reference sequence). Trimming took 9 bases from V and 7 from J; bases not matched to a gene: 5. CDR3 size: 12 residues.

For the CDR3, the DNA is TGTGCCAGCAGCTCCGCGGGCACGCTTAATTCACCCCTCCACTTT. Amino acid sequence: CASSSAGTLNSPLHF. The V call is TRBV7-9, the J call TRBJ1-6, with D uncertain. The CDR3 is 15 amino acids. V lost 4 bases, J lost 6 bases, and 13 bases lay in between. CDR1 and CDR2 from the germline V gene are SEHNR and FQNEAQ (reference sequence).

The chain combines TRBV6-1 with TRBJ1-5; D is uncertain. Trimming removed 4 bases from V and 0 bases from J, with 19 bases in between. Germline V gives CDR1 MNHNS, CDR2 SASEGT. CDR3 length: 18 amino acids. In DNA, the CDR3 is TGTGCCAGCAGTGCACTGGGCAACGGGCTATATAGCAATCAGCCCCAGCATTTT. Encoded protein: CASSALGNGLYSNQPQHF.

V usage is TRBV10-3 and J usage is TRBJ1-6; D is undetermined. The ends were cut back, 4 bases at V and 7 bases at J, with 8 bases in the middle. Per the germline V gene, CDR1 is ENHRY and CDR2 is SYGVKD. The CDR3 spans 13 residues. The CDR3 sequence: CAISAAGNSPLHF. The CDR3 coding sequence is TGTGCCATCAGTGCGGCAGGAAATTCACCCCTCCACTTT.

The rearrangement joins TRBV6-5 to TRBJ2-1; 10 bases are a match to TRBD1. This CDR3 has 14 residues. After removal of 6 bases from V and 7 bases from J, the junction contained 6 bases not matched to a gene. CDR1 is MNHEY, CDR2 SVGAGI, per germline. CDR3 nucleotides: TGTGCCAGCAGGTGGGGACAGGGGAGAAATGAGCAGTTCTTC. It yields the protein CASRWGQGRNEQFF.

CDR3 bases: TGTGCCAGCAGCTTTTACAAGGAGGACTACGAGCAGTACTTC. Translation gives CASSFYKEDYEQYF. The genes are TRBV11-1 and TRBJ2-7; a weak D match, TRBD2 (5 bases). This CDR3 comprises 14 residues. The V gene lost 3 bases and the J gene lost 3 bases, with 12 bases spanning the gap. Germline-derived CDR1 and CDR2 are SGHAT and FQDESV (reference sequence).

The chain carries TRBV27 and TRBJ1-1; tentative D call: TRBD1 (5 bases). This CDR3 has 13 residues. Trimming removed 6 bases at V and 1 base at J, with 9 bases between. Germline V lookup: CDR1 MNHEY, CDR2 SMNVEV (reference sequence). CDR3 loop: CASRGPWNTEAFF. CDR3 in DNA: TGTGCCAGCAGGGGACCGTGGAACACTGAAGCTTTCTTT.

The V gene is TRBV7-2, the J gene TRBJ2-3; 9 nucleotides agree with TRBD2. Germline V gene lookup returns CDR1 SGHTA and CDR2 FQGNSA. This CDR3 region has 15 residues. The J segment lost 8 bases and the V segment lost 6 bases, leaving 12 bases of the junction unmatched. The DNA for the CDR3 is TGTGCCAGCAGTTCGACTAGCCGGACTAGCGTTACGCAGTATTTT. Amino acids: CASSSTSRTSVTQYF.

The rearrangement uses TRBV30 and TRBJ1-5; D is uncertain. V was clipped by 0 bases and J by 5 bases, with 8 bases between them. The V gene's germline CDR1 is GTSNPN and CDR2 SVGIG (reference sequence). CDR3 length: 13 residues. CDR3 nucleotides: TGTGCCTGGAGTGTACAGTTTGATCAGCCCCAGCATTTT. Its translation: CAWSVQFDQPQHF.

The chain couples TRBV19 to TRBJ2-1; 11 bases align to TRBD2. Trimming cost V 5 bases and J 8 bases; bases outside gene matches: 8. Germline V gene lookup returns CDR1 LNHDA and CDR2 SQIVND (reference sequence). This CDR3 contains 15 residues. The CDR3 DNA is TGTGCCAGTAGTCTACTAGCGGGGGTAGGCGATGAGCAGTTCTTC. This translates into CASSLLAGVGDEQFF. Drawing the rest from reference TRBV19 and TRBJ2-1, the complete variable domain is DGGITQSPKYLFRKEGQNVTLSCEQNLNHDAMYWYRQDPGQGLRLIYYSQIVNDFQKGDIAEGYSVSREKKESFPLTVTSAQKNPTAFYLCASSLLAGVGDEQFFGPGTRLTVL.

The V and J genes are TRBV27 and TRBJ2-2; TRBD1 agrees at 7 bases. This CDR3 contains 16 residues. The germline V gene encodes CDR1 MNHEY and CDR2 SMNVEV (reference sequence). After removal of 4 bases from V and 0 bases from J, the junction contained 5 bases not matched to a gene. The CDR3 protein is CASSSPGQPNTGELFF. The CDR3 bases are TGTGCCAGCAGTTCCCCGGGACAGCCGAACACCGGGGAGCTGTTTTTT.